This T cell receptor (beta chain) was found in a study of T-cell memory formation after mild COVID-19. General observations from the study: The CD4+ clones that contracted clustered mainly within CM and EM, and the CD8+ clones concentrated in EMRA.

TCRdb used MiXCR to reprocess the 5' RACE reads, holding one entry per CDR3 protein. The sample lists about 110,000 distinct CDR3 sequences, 18% occurring once. V lost 6 bases and J lost 2, with 20 bases in between. The germline gives CDR1 SEHNR, CDR2 FQNEAQ (reference sequence). There are 17 residues in the CDR3. Notes on this clonotype: No antigen is known for it.

The sequence came from a young man who had mild COVID-19 (a few samples of this study predate the infection). Cell type and time point are not known. The sample consisted of PBMCs or a T cell subset sorted from them (not recorded which). The genes are TRBV7-9 and TRBJ2-1; possibly TRBD2 for D (6 bases). CDR3 in amino acids: CASSSPRQGGAYNEQFF. The DNA for the CDR3 is TGTGCCAGCAGTTCTCCCCGCCAGGGAGGAGCCTACAATGAGCAGTTCTTC.